This T cell receptor beta chain derives from a study of blood T cell repertoires in COVID-19. Study information: T cells, B-cell-depleted T cells, or PBMCs supplied cDNA or gDNA.

The table came from immunoSEQ multiplex PCR; TCRdb's copy has only in-frame clones and leaves some out. The data contain about 98,000 clones, approximately 86% of them seen just once; the ten biggest clones take up approximately 10%. The count of this clone is one. This CDR3 is 14 amino acids long. Per germline, CDR1 LGHNT and CDR2 FRNRAP. V dropped 5 bases and J dropped 4; count of bases not matched to a gene: 5. The genes are TRBV12-5 and TRBJ2-7; 10 nucleotides line up with TRBD1. Sequencing input: peripheral blood. The TCR was taken from a man in his 70s with active or convalescent COVID-19. CDR3 region: CASGGDRGPYEQYF. The CDR3 DNA follows: TGTGCTAGTGGTGGTGACAGGGGGCCTTACGAGCAGTACTTC.